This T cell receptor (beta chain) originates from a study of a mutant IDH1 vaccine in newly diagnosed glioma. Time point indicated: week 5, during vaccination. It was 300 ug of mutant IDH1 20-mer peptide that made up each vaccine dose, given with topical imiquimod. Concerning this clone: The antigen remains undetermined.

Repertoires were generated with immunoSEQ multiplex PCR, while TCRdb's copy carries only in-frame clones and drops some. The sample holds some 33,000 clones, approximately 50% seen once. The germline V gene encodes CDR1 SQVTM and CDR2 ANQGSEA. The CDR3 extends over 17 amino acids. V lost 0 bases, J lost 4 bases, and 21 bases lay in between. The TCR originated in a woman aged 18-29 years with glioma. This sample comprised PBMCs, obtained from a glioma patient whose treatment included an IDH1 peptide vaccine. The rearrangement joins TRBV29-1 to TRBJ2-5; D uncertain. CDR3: CSVEDIGRAEISETQYF. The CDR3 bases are TGCAGCGTTGAAGATATTGGCCGGGCCGAGATCTCAGAGACCCAGTACTTC.